This T cell receptor (beta chain) was obtained from a study of T-cell reconstitution after alpha-beta-depleted transplantation in children. Germline values: CDR1 SGHTA, CDR2 FQGNSA. The CDR3 covers 16 residues. The authors prepared the TCRbeta library with unique molecular identifiers. Each CDR3 protein gets one entry after TCRdb re-called the PCR reads with MiXCR. The sample yields around 680,000 distinct CDR3 sequences, 16% seen once. As concerns this clonotype: Mismatch with germline at one junction end may stem from a read error.

This receptor was obtained from a human donor who donated a stem cell graft to a child with acute myeloid leukemia. This material consisted of PBMCs from the stem cell graft donor, taken from the stem cell graft. The genes are TRBV7-2 and TRBJ2-4; TRBD2 matches 8 bases. The CDR3 here is CVSSSTSGGVKNIQYF. The CDR3 DNA reads as TGTGTCAGCAGCTCCACGTCGGGGGGGGTGAAAAACATTCAGTACTTC.